Presented here are 5 T cell receptor beta chains from one specimen sequenced in a study of T cells in Graves' hyperthyroidism and ophthalmopathy. Amplification targeted TCR beta CDR3 regions from RNA transcripts. The HTBI primer set served for first-round RT-PCR of the TCR CDR3. TCRdb re-analysed the multiplex PCR reads in MiXCR, keeping a single row per CDR3 protein. This sample has roughly 260,000 distinct CDR3 sequences, with more than 14% found just once. Material: blood. Receptors originate from a middle-aged woman with Graves' hyperthyroidism that later progressed to Graves' ophthalmopathy.

V is TRBV7-8 and J is TRBJ1-3; D gene unclear. Trimming removed 1 base from V and 3 bases from J, with 7 bases in between. This CDR3 is built from 14 residues. The germline gives CDR1 SGHVS, CDR2 FQNEAQ. The CDR3 region is CASSLEPFGNTIYF. CDR3 DNA sequence: TGTGCCAGCAGCTTAGAGCCTTTTGGAAACACCATATATTTT.

This clonotype was observed at least ten times. The genes are TRBV2 and TRBJ2-1; 15 nucleotides agree with TRBD2. The CDR3 length is 15 residues. Germline V gene data show CDR1 as SNHLY and CDR2 as FYNNEI. V lost 11 bases and J lost 7; bases outside the gene matches: 9. The CDR3 region has the DNA TGTGCCGGCGGACTAGCGGGAGGGCCACAAAATGAGCAGTTCTTC. Translation: CAGGLAGGPQNEQFF.

The chain joins TRBV6-5 to TRBJ1-1, with 10 bases matching TRBD1. The germline CDR1 and CDR2 sequences are MNHEY and SVGAGI. CDR3 size: 17 residues. J was trimmed by 0 bases and V by 6 bases; bases with no gene match: 10. For the CDR3, the DNA is TGTGCCAGCAGCTTATACCGGGACAGGGGCGTGAACACTGAAGCTTTCTTT. Translating it yields CASSLYRDRGVNTEAFF.

This clonotype was found many times. The rearrangement uses TRBV4-1 and TRBJ2-3; D not certain. The CDR3 is 14 residues long. Trimming left V 1 base short and J 4 bases short, with 9 bases between. From germline, CDR1 is MGHRA and CDR2 YSYEKL. CDR3 coding DNA: TGCGCCAGCAGCCAAGGAGTTCCCGCAGATACGCAGTATTTT. Protein sequence: CASSQGVPADTQYF.

V is TRBV6-5 and J is TRBJ2-2, with a weak D call TRBD2 (7 bases). The CDR3 has 16 residues. V lost 2 bases to trimming and J lost 1 base, with 11 bases between them. Germline CDR1 and CDR2: MNHEY and SVGAGI. CDR3 nucleotides: TGTGCCAGCAGTTACCGGGGGGACAAGAACACCGGGGAGCTGTTTTTT. Translating gives CASSYRGDKNTGELFF.